This T cell receptor (beta chain) was profiled in a study of T cell responses to AZD1222 COVID-19 vaccine. General study points: A mostly white British donor set with more females was recruited, and clonal diversity was possibly underestimated.

The V and J ends lost 0 bases and 2 bases respectively, with 11 bases between them. Looked up from germline, CDR1 is MNHEY and CDR2 is SMNVEV (reference sequence). The CDR3 consists of 15 residues. With respect to this clone: Its target is unknown.

TCRdb's copy holds only in-frame clones and misses some; the assay was immunoSEQ multiplex PCR. The table shows roughly 150,000 clones, with roughly 86% occurring only once. The chain couples TRBV27 to TRBJ2-7, with D uncertain. Sample: peripheral blood, taken on day 0 of AZD1222 vaccination. The origin of this receptor is an adult in good health. Here the CDR3 reads CASSLSNGETYEQYF. CDR3 bases: TGTGCCAGCAGTTTATCGAATGGGGAAACCTACGAGCAGTACTTC.